This T cell receptor (beta chain) comes out of a study of OX40 agonist ivuxolimab in advanced cancers. In the study overall: Prior anti-PD-1, anti-PD-L1 or anti-CTLA-4 therapy was allowed; around 40% had some. Three patients, one with hepatocellular carcinoma and two with cutaneous melanoma, achieved partial responses.

In regard to this clone: The antigen is undetermined.

Whole-study findings and limits: Within 6 weeks, CD4+ and CD8+ blood T cells expanded clonally at 0.1 to 3.0 mg/kg.

The germline V and J ends were trimmed by 1 base and 0 bases, with 13 bases remaining between them. The CDR3 length is 17 residues. Germline loops: CDR1 SGHTA, CDR2 FQGNSA. TCRdb keeps only in-frame clones here, not all; method: immunoSEQ multiplex PCR. The repertoire holds some 35,000 clones, 65% to 85% seen once, with 13% to 15% in the top ten. The chain recombines TRBV7-2 with TRBJ2-1; the D gene is possibly TRBD2 (5 bases). The receptor comes from an adult with an advanced solid tumor such as melanoma, head and neck, liver or kidney cancer. This specimen was CD4+ or CD8+ T cells sorted from blood, taken in a trial of the OX40 agonist ivuxolimab. The CDR3 DNA sequence: TGTGCCAGCAGCTTAGGGACTGTAACGGTCTCCTACAATGAGCAGTTCTTC. This sequence encodes CASSLGTVTVSYNEQFF.